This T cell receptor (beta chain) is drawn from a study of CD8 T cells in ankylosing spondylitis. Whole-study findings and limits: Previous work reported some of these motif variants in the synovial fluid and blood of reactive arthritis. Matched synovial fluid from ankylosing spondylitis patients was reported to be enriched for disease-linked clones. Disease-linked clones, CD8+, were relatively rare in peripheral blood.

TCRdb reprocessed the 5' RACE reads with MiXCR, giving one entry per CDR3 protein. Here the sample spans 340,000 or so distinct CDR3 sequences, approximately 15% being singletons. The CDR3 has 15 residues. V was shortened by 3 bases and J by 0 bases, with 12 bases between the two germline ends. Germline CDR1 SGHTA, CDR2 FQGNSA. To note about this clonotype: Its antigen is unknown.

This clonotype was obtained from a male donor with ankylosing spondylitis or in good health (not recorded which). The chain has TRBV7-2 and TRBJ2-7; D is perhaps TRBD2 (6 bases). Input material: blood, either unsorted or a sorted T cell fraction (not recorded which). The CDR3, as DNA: TGTGCCAGCAGCTTTAGCGGAGGGGACTCCTACGAGCAGTACTTC. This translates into CASSFSGGDSYEQYF. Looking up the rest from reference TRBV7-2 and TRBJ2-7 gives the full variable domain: GAGVSQSPSNKVTEKGKDVELRCDPISGHTALYWYRQSLGQGLEFLIYFQGNSAPDKSGLPSDRFSAERTGGSVSTLTIQRTQQEDSAVYLCASSFSGGDSYEQYFGPGTRLTVT.